This T cell receptor (beta chain) was found in a study of blood T cell repertoires in COVID-19 (dated by TCRdb to about 2020). For the wider study: Samples covering the acute and convalescent phases of COVID-19 were provided by collaborators in the United States, Italy and Spain. The prospective study material was composed of cDNA or gDNA derived from T cells, B-cell-depleted T cells, or PBMCs. Deeply sampled blood TCRbeta repertoires from subjects exposed to, actively infected with, or recovered from COVID-19 were included in the dataset. The repertoires were made available in a free public database intended to serve as a resource for research on the immune response to SARS-CoV-2. Samples were obtained from the ongoing ImmuneRACE study (first 160 participants) and from 1,254 subjects provided by 6 global collaborators. Nearly every sample came with metadata listing a de-identified subject ID, COVID-19 status, age in years and sex. Where available, HLA class I and class II types were obtained from metadata supplied by the sample provider rather than from assay-based typing.

Participants in the prospective study were enrolled through a virtual design, were aged roughly 18 to 95 years, and lived in roughly 25 United States geographic areas. Cohort assignment in the prospective study relied on participant-reported clinical history from a screening survey and a study questionnaire. In the prospective study, mobile phlebotomists collected whole blood, serum and a nasopharyngeal or oropharyngeal swab from each participant. Additional blood draws and questionnaires over a 2-month period could optionally be provided by prospective study participants. Before DNA extraction, prospective study blood samples were shipped either frozen or at room temperature. Comment on this clone: This receptor's antigen is unknown. No per-base quality is available; no much larger clone lies one base away.

TCRbeta CDR3 regions were amplified from genomic DNA by means of the immunoSEQ Assay, a bias-controlled multiplex PCR. The paper's processing steps were these. Within the assay, amplification of reference gene primers was used to estimate how many nucleated cells each sample contained. To quantify the absolute abundance of each unique TCRbeta CDR3 rearrangement, sequence reads were collapsed and filtered. For each sample, productive Simpson clonality was calculated by taking the square root of Simpson's diversity index across productive rearrangements. The table was pulled from immuneACCESS by TCRdb, which kept in-frame rearrangements only. Such tables lose some clones; where checked, under half of the loss comes from unresolved V genes, and the rest has no known cause. From that table come the V and J calls and clone size; the DNA was used to work out D and trimming. The sample data list 160,000 or so clones, and approximately 84% of these were observed just once. The ten largest clones capture around 6% of the sample.

CDR1 and CDR2 were assigned from the germline V gene (reference sequence) as LNHNV and YYDKDF. The cysteine opens and the phenylalanine closes a CDR3 of 14 amino acids. Only the CDR3 DNA is retained, 42 bases long and in frame from the first base. A distance of 9 bases separates the germline ends of V and J, which lose 5 bases and 1 base respectively. The paper's findings and limits, for the study overall: The amount of clinical and demographic metadata varied by source and participant and was provided uncurated.

In this chain, TRBV15 is recombined with TRBJ2-1; TRBD2 could be the D gene, as 5 bases match. This TCR came from a woman aged 35 to 49 with acute COVID-19. The sample consisted of PBMCs or T cells enriched from blood (not recorded which). The CDR3 has the sequence CATSVGESYNEQFF. The nucleotides read TGTGCCACCAGCGTCGGGGAATCCTACAATGAGCAGTTCTTC.